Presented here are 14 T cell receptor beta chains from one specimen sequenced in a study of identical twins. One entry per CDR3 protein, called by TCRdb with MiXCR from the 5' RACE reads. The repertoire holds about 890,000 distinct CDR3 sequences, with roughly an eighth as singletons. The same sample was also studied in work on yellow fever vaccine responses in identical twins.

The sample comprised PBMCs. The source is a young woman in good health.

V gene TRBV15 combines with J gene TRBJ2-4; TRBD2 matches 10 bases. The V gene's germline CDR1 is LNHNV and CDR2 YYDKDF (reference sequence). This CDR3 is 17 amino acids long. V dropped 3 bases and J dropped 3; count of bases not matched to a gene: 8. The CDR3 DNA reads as TGTGCCACCAGCAGTGAAGGACTAGCGGAAAACAAAAACATTCAGTACTTC. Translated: CATSSEGLAENKNIQYF. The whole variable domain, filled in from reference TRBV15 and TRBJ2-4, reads DAMVIQNPRYQVTQFGKPVTLSCSQTLNHNVMYWYQQKSSQAPKLLFHYYDKDFNNEADTPDNFQSRRPNTSFCFLDIRSPGLGDTAMYLCATSSEGLAENKNIQYFGAGTRLSVL.

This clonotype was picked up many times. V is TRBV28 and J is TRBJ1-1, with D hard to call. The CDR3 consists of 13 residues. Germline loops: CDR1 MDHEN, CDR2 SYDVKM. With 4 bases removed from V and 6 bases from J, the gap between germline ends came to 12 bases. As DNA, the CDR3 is TGTGCCAGCAGTTCCTTTACCTCTCCTGAAGCTTTCTTT. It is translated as CASSSFTSPEAFF.

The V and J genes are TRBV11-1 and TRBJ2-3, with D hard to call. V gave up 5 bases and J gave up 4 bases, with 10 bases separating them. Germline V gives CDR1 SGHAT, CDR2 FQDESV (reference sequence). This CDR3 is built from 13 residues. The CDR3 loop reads CASSPPISDTQYF. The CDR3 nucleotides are TGTGCCAGCAGCCCGCCGATATCAGATACGCAGTATTTT. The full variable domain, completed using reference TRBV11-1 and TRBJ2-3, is EAEVAQSPRYKITEKSQAVAFWCDPISGHATLYWYRQILGQGPELLVQFQDESVVDDSQLPKDRFSAERLKGVDSTLKIQPAELGDSAMYLCASSPPISDTQYFGPGTRLTVL.

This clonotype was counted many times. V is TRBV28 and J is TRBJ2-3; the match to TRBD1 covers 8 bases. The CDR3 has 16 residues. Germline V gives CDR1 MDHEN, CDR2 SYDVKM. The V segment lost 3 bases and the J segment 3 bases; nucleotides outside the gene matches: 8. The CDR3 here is CASSFPSGQATDTQYF. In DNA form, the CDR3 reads TGTGCCAGCAGTTTTCCGTCGGGACAGGCTACAGATACGCAGTATTTT.

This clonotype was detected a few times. Written as DNA, the CDR3 is TGTGCCAGCCGTTCCCTCGGGGTTGGGTCACCCCTCCACTTT. Translating it yields CASRSLGVGSPLHF. This chain uses TRBV27 with TRBJ1-6; D gene uncertain. Germline V gene lookup returns CDR1 MNHEY and CDR2 SMNVEV (reference sequence). This CDR3 has 14 amino acids. Trimming left V 8 bases short and J 10 bases short, with 18 bases between.

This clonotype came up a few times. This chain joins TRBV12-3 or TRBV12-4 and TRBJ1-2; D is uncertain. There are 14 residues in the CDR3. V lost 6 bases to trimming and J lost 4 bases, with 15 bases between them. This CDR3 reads CASSPLGSGYGYTF. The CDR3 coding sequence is TGTGCCAGCAGCCCGCTCGGGTCTGGCTATGGCTACACCTTC.

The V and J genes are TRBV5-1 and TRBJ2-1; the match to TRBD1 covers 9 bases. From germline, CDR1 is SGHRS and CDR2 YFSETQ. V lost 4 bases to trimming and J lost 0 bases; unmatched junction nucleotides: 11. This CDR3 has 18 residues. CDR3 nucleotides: TGCGCCAGCAGCGACCGGGACAGGGTATCGGGCTCCTACAATGAGCAGTTCTTC. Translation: CASSDRDRVSGSYNEQFF.

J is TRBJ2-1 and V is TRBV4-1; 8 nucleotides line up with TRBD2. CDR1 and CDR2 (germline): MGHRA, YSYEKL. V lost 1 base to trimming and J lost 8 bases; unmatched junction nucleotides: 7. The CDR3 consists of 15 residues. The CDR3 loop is CASSQVGLVLDEQFF. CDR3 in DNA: TGCGCCAGCAGCCAAGTGGGACTAGTGTTAGATGAGCAGTTCTTC.

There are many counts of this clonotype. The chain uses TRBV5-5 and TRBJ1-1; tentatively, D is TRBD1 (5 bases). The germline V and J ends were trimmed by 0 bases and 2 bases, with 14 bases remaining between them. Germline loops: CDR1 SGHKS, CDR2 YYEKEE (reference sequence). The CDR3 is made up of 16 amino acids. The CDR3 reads CASSLARRQTNTEAFF. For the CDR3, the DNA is TGTGCCAGCAGCTTGGCCAGGAGACAGACAAACACTGAAGCTTTCTTT.

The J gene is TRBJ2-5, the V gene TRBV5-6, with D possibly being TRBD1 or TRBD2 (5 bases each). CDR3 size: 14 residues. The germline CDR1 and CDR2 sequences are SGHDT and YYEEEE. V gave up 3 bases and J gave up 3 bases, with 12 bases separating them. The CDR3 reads CASSWGYLEETQYF. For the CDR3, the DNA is TGTGCCAGCAGCTGGGGGTACCTCGAAGAGACCCAGTACTTC.

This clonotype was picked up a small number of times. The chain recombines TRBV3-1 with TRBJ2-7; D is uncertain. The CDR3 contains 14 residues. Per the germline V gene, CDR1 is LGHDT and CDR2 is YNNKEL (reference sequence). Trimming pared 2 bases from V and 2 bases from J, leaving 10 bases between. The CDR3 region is CASSQFASPYEQYF. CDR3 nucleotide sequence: TGTGCCAGCAGCCAATTCGCCAGCCCCTACGAGCAGTACTTC.

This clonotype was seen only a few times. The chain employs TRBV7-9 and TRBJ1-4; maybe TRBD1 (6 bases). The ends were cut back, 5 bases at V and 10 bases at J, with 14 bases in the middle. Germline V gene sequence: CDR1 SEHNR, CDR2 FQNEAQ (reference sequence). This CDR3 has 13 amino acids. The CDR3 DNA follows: TGTGCCAGCAGCCCTCCAGGGGATGGAAAACTGTTTTTT. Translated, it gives CASSPPGDGKLFF.

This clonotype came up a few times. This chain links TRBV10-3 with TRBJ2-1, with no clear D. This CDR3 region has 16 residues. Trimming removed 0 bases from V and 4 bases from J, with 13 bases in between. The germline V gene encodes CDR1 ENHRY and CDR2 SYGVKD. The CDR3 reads CAISESGNRRYNEQFF. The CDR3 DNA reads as TGTGCCATCAGTGAGTCTGGGAACCGTCGGTACAATGAGCAGTTCTTC.

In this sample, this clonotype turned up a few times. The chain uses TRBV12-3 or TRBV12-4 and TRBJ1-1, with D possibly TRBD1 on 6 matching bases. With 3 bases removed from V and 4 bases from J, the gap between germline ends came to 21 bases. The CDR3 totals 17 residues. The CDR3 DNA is TGTGCCAGCAGTTTTCGGGGCGGGGGGCTTTGGGGCACTGAAGCTTTCTTT. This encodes CASSFRGGGLWGTEAFF.